The clone carrying this T cell receptor (beta chain) was observed many times. Its antigen is unknown. The sample is drawn from a study of T-cell reconstitution after alpha-beta-depleted transplantation in children. Findings of the study overall: It was reported that alpha-beta T cells came from several hundred expanded graft clones (about two months after transplant). A year post-transplant, T-cell counts and diversity derived mostly from newly produced T cells.

Preparation of the TCRbeta library used unique molecular identifiers. One entry per CDR3 protein, called by TCRdb with MiXCR from the PCR reads. The table includes hundreds of thousands of distinct CDR3 sequences, 6.5% to 10% detected once. Trimming removed 4 bases from V and 5 bases from J; junction bases left unmatched: 11. The CDR3 sequence is 15 residues long. Germline-derived CDR1 and CDR2 are DFQATT and SNEGSKA (reference sequence). This chain joins TRBV20-1 and TRBJ2-5, with 9 bases matching TRBD1. This TCR derives from a male patient younger than 18 who had a stem cell transplant for acute lymphoblastic leukemia, so the T cells may come from the graft donor. Source: PBMCs, mostly from graft donor cells, taken 180 days after TCRalphabeta/CD19-depleted stem cell transplant. The CDR3 DNA reads TGCAGTGCTATCCATGGACAGGGGAGAGGGGAGACCCAGTACTTC. It encodes CSAIHGQGRGETQYF.